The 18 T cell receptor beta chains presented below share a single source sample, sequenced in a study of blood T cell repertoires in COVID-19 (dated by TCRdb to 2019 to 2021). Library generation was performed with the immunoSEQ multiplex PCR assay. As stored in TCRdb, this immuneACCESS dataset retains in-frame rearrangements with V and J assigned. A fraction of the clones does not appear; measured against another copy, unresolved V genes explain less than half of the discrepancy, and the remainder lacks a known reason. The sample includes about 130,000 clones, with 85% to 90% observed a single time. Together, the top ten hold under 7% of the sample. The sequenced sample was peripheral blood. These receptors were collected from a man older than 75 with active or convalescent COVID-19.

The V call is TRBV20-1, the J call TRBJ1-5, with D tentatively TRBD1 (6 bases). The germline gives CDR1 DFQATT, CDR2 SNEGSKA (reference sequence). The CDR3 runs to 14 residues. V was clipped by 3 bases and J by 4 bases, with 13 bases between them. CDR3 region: CSASADRWNQPQHF. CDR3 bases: TGCAGTGCTAGTGCTGACAGGTGGAATCAGCCCCAGCATTTT.

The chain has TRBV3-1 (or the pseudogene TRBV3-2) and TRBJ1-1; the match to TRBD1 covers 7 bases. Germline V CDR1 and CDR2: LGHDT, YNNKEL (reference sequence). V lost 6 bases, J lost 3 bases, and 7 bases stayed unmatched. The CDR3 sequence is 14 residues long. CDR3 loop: CASSDRALDTEAFF. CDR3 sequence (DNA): TGTGCCAGCAGTGACAGGGCGTTAGACACTGAAGCTTTCTTT.

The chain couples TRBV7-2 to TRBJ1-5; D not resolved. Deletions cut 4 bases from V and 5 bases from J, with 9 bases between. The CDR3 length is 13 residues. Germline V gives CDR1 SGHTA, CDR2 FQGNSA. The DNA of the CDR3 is TGTGCCAGCAGCTCTATAAGAGATCAGCCCCAGCATTTT. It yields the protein CASSSIRDQPQHF.

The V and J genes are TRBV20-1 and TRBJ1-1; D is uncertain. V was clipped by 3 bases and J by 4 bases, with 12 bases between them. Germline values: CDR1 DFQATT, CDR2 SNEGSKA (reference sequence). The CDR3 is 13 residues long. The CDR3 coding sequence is TGCAGTGCTAGTACCGGGTGGGTCACTGAAGCTTTCTTT. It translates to CSASTGWVTEAFF.

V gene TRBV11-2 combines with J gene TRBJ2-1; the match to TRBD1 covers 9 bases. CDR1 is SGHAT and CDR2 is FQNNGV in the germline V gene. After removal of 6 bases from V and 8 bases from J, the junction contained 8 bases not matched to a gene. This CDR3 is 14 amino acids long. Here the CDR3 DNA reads TGTGCCAGCAGATCGGACAGGGGAAGGGATGAGCAGTTCTTC. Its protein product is CASRSDRGRDEQFF.

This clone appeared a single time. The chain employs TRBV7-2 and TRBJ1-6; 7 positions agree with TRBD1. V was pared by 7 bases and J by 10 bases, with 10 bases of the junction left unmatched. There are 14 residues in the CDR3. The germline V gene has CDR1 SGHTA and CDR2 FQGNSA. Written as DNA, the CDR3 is TGTGCCAGCAAAGAGGGGGCCCAGACCTCACCCCTCCACTTT. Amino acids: CASKEGAQTSPLHF.

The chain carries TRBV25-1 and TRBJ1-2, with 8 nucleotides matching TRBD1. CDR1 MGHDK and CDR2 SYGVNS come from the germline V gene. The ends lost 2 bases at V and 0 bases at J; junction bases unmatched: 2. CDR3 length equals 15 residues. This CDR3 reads CASSEDRGANYGYTF. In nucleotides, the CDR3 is TGTGCCAGCAGTGAAGACAGGGGAGCTAACTATGGCTACACCTTC.

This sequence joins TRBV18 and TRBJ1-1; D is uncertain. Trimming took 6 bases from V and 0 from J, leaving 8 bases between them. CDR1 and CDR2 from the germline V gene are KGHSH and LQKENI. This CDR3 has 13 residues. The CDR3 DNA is TGTGCCAGCTCGCTATCTATGAACACTGAAGCTTTCTTT. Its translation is CASSLSMNTEAFF. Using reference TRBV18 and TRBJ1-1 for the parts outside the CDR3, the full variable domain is NAGVMQNPRHLVRRRGQEARLRCSPMKGHSHVYWYRQLPEEGLKFMVYLQKENIIDESGMPKERFSAEFPKEGPSILRIQQVVRGDSAAYFCASSLSMNTEAFFGQGTRLTVV.

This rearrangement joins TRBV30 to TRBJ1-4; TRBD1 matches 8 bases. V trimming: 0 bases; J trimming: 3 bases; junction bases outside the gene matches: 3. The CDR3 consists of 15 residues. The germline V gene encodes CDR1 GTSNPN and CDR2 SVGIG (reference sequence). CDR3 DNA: TGTGCCTGGAGTGTTTACAGGGGGGCTAATGAAAAACTGTTTTTT. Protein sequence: CAWSVYRGANEKLFF.

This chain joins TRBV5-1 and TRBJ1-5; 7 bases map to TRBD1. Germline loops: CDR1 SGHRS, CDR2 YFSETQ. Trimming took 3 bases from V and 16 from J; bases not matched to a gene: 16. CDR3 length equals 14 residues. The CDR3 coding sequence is TGCGCCAGCAGCTCAACCCCGGGACAGCCCCTGAGTCATTTT. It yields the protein CASSSTPGQPLSHF.

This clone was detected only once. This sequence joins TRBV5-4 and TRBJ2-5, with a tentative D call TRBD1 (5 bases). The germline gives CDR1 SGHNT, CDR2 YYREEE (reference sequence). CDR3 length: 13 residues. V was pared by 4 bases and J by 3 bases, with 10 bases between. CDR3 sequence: CASSKQGEETQYF. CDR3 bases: TGTGCCAGCAGCAAACAAGGGGAAGAGACCCAGTACTTC.

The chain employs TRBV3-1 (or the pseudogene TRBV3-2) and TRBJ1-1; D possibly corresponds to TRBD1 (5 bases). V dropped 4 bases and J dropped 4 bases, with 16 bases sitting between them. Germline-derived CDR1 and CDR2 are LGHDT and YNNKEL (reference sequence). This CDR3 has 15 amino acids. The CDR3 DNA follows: TGTGCCAGCAGCCCCCTTGGGGGGGTAAGCACTGAAGCTTTCTTT. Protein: CASSPLGGVSTEAFF.

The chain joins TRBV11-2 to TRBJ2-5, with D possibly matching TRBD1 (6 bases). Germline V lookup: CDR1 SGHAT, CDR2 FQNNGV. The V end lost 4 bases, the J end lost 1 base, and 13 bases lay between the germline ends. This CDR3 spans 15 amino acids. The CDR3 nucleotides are TGTGCCAGCAGCTCCAAATACAGGGCCCAAGAGACCCAGTACTTC. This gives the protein CASSSKYRAQETQYF.

CDR3 amino acids: CSAVRGGVQETQYF. The CDR3 DNA sequence: TGCAGTGCCGTCCGGGGGGGGGTACAAGAGACCCAGTACTTC. V is TRBV29-1 and J is TRBJ2-5; 8 positions agree with TRBD2. The CDR3 totals 14 residues. In germline, CDR1 is SQVTM, CDR2 ANQGSEA.

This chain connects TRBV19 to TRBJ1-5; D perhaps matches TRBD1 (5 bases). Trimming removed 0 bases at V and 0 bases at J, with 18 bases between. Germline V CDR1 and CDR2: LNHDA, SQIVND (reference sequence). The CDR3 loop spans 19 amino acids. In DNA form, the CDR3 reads TGTGCCAGTAGTATAGATCGAAGTGGCAGGGCAGATAGCAATCAGCCCCAGCATTTT. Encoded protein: CASSIDRSGRADSNQPQHF.

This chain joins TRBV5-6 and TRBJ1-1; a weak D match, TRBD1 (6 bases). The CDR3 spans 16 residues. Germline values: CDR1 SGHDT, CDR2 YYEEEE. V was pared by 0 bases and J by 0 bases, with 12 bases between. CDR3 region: CASSLVSWTVNTEAFF. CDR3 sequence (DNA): TGTGCCAGCAGCTTGGTCTCTTGGACAGTGAACACTGAAGCTTTCTTT.

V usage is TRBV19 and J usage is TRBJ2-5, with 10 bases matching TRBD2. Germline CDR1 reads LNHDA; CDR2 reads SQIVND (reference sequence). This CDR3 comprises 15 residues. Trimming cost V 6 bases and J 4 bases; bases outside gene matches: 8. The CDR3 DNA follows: TGTGCCAGTAGACCGGGACTAGCGTCGGGAGAGACCCAGTACTTC. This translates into CASRPGLASGETQYF.

The CDR3 protein is CASLLAGGGSGELFF. The DNA of the CDR3 is TGTGCCAGCTTACTAGCGGGAGGAGGGAGCGGGGAGCTGTTTTTT. The J gene is TRBJ2-2, the V gene TRBV6-6; 12 nucleotides line up with TRBD2. V lost 8 bases to trimming and J lost 7 bases; unmatched junction nucleotides: 8. The CDR3 has 15 residues. Germline CDR1 is MNHNY and CDR2 is SVGAGI (reference sequence).